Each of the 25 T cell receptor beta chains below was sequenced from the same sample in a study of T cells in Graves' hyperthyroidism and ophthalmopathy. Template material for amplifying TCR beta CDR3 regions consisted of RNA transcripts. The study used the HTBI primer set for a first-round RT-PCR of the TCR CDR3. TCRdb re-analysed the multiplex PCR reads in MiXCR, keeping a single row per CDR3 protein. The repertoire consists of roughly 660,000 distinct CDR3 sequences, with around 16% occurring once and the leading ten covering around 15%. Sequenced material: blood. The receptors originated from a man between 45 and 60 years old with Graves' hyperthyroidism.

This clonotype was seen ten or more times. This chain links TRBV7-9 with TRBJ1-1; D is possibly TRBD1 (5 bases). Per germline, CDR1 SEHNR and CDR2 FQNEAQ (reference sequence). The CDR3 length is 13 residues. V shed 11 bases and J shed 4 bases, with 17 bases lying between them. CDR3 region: CASHDGGGTEAFF. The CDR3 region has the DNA TGTGCCTCCCATGATGGGGGGGGCACTGAAGCTTTCTTT.

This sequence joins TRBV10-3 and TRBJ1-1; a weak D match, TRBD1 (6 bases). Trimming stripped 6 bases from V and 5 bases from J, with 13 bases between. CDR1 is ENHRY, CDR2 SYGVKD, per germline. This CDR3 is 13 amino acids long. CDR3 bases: TGTGCCATCAGGTTGGGGGCCGGAACTGAAGCTTTCTTT. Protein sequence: CAIRLGAGTEAFF.

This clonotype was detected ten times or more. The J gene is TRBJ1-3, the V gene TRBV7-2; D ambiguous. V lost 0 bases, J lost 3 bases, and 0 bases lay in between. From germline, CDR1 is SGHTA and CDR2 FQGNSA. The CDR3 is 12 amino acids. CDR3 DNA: TGTGCCAGCAGCTTAGCTGGAAACACCATATATTTT. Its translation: CASSLAGNTIYF.

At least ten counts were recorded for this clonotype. DNA of the CDR3: TGTGCCAGCAGCTTATTTCGACAGTCCCAAGAGACCCAGTACTTC. Translation gives CASSLFRQSQETQYF. The chain uses TRBV7-2 and TRBJ2-5; D is perhaps TRBD1 (5 bases). This CDR3 comprises 15 residues. V lost 2 bases to trimming and J lost 1 base, with 11 bases between them. The germline V gene encodes CDR1 SGHTA and CDR2 FQGNSA.

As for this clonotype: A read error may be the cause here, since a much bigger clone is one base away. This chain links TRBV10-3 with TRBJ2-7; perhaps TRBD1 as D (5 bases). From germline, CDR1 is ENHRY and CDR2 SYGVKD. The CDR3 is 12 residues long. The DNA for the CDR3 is TGTGCCATCAGGGACATTACCTACGAGCAGCACTTC. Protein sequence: CAIRDITYEQHF.

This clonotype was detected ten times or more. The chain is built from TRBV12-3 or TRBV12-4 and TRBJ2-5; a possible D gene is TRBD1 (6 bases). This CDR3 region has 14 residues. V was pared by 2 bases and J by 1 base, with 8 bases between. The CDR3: CASSLMGAQETQYF. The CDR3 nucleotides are TGTGCCAGCAGTTTAATGGGGGCCCAAGAGACCCAGTACTTC.

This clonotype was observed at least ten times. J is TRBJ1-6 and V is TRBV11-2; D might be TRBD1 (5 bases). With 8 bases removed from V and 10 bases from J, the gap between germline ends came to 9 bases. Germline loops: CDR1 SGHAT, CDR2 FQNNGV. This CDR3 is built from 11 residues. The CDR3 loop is CASWGGSPLHF. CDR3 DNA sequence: TGTGCCAGCTGGGGGGGATCACCCCTCCACTTT. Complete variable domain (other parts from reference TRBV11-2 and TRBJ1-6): EAGVAQSPRYKIIEKRQSVAFWCNPISGHATLYWYQQILGQGPKLLIQFQNNGVVDDSQLPKDRFSAERLKGVDSTLKIQPAKLEDSAVYLCASWGGSPLHFGNGTRLTVT.

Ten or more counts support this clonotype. As DNA, the CDR3 is TGTGCCAGCAGCGGGAGGACAGGAATTGAAGCTTTCTTT. Amino acid sequence: CASSGRTGIEAFF. The chain couples TRBV9 to TRBJ1-1, with 7 bases matching TRBD1. Germline-derived CDR1 and CDR2 are SGDLS and YYNGEE. After removal of 3 bases from V and 7 bases from J, the junction contained 6 bases not matched to a gene. This CDR3 comprises 13 residues.

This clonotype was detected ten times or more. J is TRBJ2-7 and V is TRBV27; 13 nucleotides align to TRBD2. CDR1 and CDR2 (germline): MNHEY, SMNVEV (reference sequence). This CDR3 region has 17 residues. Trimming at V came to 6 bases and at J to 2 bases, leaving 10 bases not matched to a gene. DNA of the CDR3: TGTGCCAGCAGACAACACCAGACTAGCGGGAGGCCCTACGAGCAGTACTTC. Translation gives CASRQHQTSGRPYEQYF.

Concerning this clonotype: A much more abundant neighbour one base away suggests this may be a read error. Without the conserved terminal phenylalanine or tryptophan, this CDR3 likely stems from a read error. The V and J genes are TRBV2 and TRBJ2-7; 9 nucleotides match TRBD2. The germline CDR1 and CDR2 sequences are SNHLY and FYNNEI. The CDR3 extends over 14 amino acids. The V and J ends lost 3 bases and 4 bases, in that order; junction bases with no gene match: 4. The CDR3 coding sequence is TGTGCCAGCAGTGATAGCGGGAGCCTTTACGAGCAGTACTCC. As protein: CASSDSGSLYEQYS.

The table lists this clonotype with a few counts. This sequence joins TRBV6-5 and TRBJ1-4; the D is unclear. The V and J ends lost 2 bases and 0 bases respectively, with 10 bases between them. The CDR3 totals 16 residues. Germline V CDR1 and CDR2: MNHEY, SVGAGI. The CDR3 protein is CASSYVNPTTNEKLFF. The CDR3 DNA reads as TGTGCCAGCAGTTACGTCAACCCTACAACTAATGAAAAACTGTTTTTT.

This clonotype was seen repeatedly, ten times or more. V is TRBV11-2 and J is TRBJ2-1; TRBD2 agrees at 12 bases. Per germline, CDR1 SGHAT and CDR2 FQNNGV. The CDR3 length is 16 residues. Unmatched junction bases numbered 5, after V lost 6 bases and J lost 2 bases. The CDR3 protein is CASSSLAGGTYNEQFF. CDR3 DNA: TGTGCCAGCAGTTCACTAGCGGGGGGTACCTACAATGAGCAGTTCTTC.

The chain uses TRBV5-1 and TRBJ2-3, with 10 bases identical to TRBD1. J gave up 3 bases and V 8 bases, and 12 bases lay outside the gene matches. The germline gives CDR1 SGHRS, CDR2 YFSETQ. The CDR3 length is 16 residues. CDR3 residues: CASTDRGHQSTDTQYF. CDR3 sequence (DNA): TGCGCCAGTACCGACAGGGGGCATCAAAGTACAGATACGCAGTATTTT.

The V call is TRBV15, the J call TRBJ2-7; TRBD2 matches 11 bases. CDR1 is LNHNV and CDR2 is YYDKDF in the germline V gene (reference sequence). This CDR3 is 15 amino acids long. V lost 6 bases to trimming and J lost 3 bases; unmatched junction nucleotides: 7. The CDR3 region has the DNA TGTGCCACCAGGGAAATAGCGGGAGGGATCTACGAGCAGTACTTC. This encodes CATREIAGGIYEQYF. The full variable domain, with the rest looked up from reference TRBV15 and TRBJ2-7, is DAMVIQNPRYQVTQFGKPVTLSCSQTLNHNVMYWYQQKSSQAPKLLFHYYDKDFNNEADTPDNFQSRRPNTSFCFLDIRSPGLGDTAMYLCATREIAGGIYEQYFGPGTRLTVT.

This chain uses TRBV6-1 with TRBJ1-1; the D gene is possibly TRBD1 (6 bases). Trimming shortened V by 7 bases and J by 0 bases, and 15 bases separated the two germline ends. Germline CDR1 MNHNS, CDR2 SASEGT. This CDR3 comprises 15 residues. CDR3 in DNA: TGTGCCAGCACCGGGACAAATCTCATGAACACTGAAGCTTTCTTT. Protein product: CASTGTNLMNTEAFF.

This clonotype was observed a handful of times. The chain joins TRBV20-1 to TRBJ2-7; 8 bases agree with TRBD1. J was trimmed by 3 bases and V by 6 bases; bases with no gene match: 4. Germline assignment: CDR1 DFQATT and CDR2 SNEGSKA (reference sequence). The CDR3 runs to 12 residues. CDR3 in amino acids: CSAGQGNYEQYF. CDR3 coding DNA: TGCAGTGCCGGACAGGGAAACTACGAGCAGTACTTC.

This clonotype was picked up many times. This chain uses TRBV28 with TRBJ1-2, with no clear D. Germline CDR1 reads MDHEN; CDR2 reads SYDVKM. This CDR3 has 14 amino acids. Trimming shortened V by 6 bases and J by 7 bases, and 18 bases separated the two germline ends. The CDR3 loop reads CASRSNLTPPGYTF. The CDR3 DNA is TGTGCCAGCAGGTCCAATCTGACCCCCCCTGGCTACACCTTC.

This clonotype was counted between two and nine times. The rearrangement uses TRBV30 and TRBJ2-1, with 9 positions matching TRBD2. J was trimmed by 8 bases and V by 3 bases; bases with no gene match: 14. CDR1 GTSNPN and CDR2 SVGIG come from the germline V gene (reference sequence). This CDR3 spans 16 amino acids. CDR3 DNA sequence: TGTGCCTGGAGAACTCCTAGGGCGGGAGGGCCGTATGAGCAGTTCTTC. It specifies CAWRTPRAGGPYEQFF.

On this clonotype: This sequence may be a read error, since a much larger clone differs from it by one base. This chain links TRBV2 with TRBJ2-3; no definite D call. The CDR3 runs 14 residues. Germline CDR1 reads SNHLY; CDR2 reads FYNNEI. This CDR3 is CASSETPSTDTRYF. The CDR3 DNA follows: TGTGCCAGCAGTGAAACCCCAAGCACAGATACGCGGTATTTT. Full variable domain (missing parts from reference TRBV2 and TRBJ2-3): EPEVTQTPSHQVTQMGQEVILRCVPISNHLYFYWYRQILGQKVEFLVSFYNNEISEKSEIFDDQFSVERPDGSNFTLKIRSTKLEDSAMYFCASSETPSTDTRYFGPGTRLTVL.

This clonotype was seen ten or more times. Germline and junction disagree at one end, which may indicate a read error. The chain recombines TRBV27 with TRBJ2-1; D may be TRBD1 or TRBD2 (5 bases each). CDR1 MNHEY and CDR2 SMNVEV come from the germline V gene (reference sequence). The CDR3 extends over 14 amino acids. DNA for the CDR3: TGTGCCAGCAGTTTAGGGGACCGCTACCATGAGCAGTTCTTC. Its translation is CASSLGDRYHEQFF.

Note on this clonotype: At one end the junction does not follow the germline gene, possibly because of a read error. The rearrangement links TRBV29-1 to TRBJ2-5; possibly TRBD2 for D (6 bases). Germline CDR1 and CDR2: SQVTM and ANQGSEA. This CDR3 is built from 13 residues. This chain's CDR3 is CSAWGRSGETQYF. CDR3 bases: TGTAGCGCGTGGGGGAGGTCAGGAGAGACCCAGTACTTC.

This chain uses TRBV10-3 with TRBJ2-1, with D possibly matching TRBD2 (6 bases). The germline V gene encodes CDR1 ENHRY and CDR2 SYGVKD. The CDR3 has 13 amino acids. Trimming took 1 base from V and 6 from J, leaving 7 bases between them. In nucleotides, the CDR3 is TGTGCCATCAGTGAGTTGGGGGGCAATGAGCAGTTCTTC. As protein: CAISELGGNEQFF.

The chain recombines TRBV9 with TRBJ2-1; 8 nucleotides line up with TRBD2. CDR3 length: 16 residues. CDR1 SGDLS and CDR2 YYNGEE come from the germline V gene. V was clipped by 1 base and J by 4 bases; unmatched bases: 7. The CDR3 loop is CASSVLVSGVYNEQFF. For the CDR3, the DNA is TGTGCCAGCAGCGTACTGGTTAGCGGGGTATACAATGAGCAGTTCTTC.

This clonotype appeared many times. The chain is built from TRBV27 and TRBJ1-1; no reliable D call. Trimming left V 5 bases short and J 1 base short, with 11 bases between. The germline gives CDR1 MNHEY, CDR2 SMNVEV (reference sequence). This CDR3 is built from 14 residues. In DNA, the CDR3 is TGTGCCAGCAGTCCCCGGACTGAGAACACTGAAGCTTTCTTT. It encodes CASSPRTENTEAFF.

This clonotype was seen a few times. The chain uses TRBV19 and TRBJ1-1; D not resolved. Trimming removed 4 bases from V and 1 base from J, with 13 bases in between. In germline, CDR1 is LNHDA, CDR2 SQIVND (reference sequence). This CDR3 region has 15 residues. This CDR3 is CASSTLVAGNTEAFF. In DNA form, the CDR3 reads TGTGCCAGTAGTACCCTGGTTGCGGGGAACACTGAAGCTTTCTTT.